Listed below are T cell receptor beta chains from one sample, sequenced in a study of naive and memory T cell subsets. TCRdb ran MiXCR on the UMI-ligation and nested PCR reads and lists one entry per CDR3 protein. This table holds some 40,000 distinct CDR3 sequences, 9.5% to 11% found once. The specimen comprised skin, sampled from a tuberculin skin test site. All receptors come from an adult in good health. Each CDR3 is given with its conserved first and last residue. The D gene is left open where the match is weak. A clone size is listed for some rows: how often the clone was seen (once, few, many), or a class if it is expanded.

J	D	V	size	CDR3	DNA
TRBJ1-1	.	TRBV20-1	many	CSAPVGGMNTEAFF	TGCAGTGCTCCGGTTGGTGGGATGAACACTGAAGCTTTCTTT
TRBJ2-6	TRBD2	TRBV2	.	CASVGTSGGATGANVLTF	TGTGCCAGCGTTGGGACTAGCGGGGGGGCGACTGGGGCCAACGTCCTGACTTTC
TRBJ1-1	.	TRBV12-3/TRBV12-4	.	CASSKGTVNTEAFF	TGTGCCAGCAGTAAGGGGACCGTGAACACTGAAGCTTTCTTT
TRBJ2-5	.	TRBV10-3	many	CAIGQNNQETQYF	TGTGCCATCGGACAGAACAACCAAGAGACCCAGTACTTC
TRBJ2-6	.	TRBV18	few	CASSPMTGANVLTF	TGTGCCAGCTCACCGATGACAGGGGCCAACGTCCTGACTTTC
TRBJ1-1	.	TRBV5-4	.	CASSLVANTEAFF	TGTGCCAGCAGCTTGGTAGCTAACACTGAAGCTTTCTTT
TRBJ2-5	TRBD2	TRBV2	.	CASKAGGGETQYF	TGTGCCAGCAAGGCGGGGGGTGGAGAGACCCAGTACTTC
TRBJ2-3	TRBD2	TRBV27	many	CASLNPIAGGLEGTQYF	TGTGCCAGCCTTAACCCTATAGCGGGGGGCCTAGAGGGTACGCAGTATTTT
TRBJ2-1	.	TRBV7-3	many	CASSPYRDPSSYNEQFF	TGTGCCAGCAGCCCGTACCGGGACCCGAGCTCCTACAATGAGCAGTTCTTC
TRBJ1-1	.	TRBV12-3/TRBV12-4	many	CASSTRQIIRAFF	TGTGCCAGCAGCACACGACAGATTATTAGAGCTTTCTTT
TRBJ2-1	TRBD1	TRBV7-2	.	CASSSRPGTGADNEQFF	TGTGCCAGCAGCTCCAGACCCGGGACAGGGGCAGACAATGAGCAGTTCTTC
TRBJ2-1	.	TRBV20-1	many	CSANQRTSGLYNEQFF	TGCAGTGCTAACCAACGTACAAGCGGGCTTTACAATGAGCAGTTCTTC
TRBJ1-2	.	TRBV27	many	CASSLNFVAVGPLTYGYTF	TGTGCCAGCAGTTTAAATTTCGTGGCAGTGGGTCCCCTGACCTATGGCTACACCTTC
TRBJ2-2	TRBD1	TRBV7-9	medium-sized	CGDREDTGELFF	TGTGGGGACAGGGAAGACACCGGGGAGCTGTTTTTT
TRBJ2-7	TRBD2	TRBV20-1	few	CSARDPSGRIYEQYF	TGCAGTGCTAGAGATCCTAGCGGGAGAATCTACGAGCAGTACTTC